This TCR beta chain was retrieved from a study of CD8 T cells in ankylosing spondylitis. Trimming took off 3 bases at V and 4 bases at J, with 15 bases between the two ends. The CDR3 loop spans 16 amino acids. Per germline, CDR1 KGHDR and CDR2 SFDVKD. Study observations and caveats: Blood of patients with ankylosing spondylitis appeared to be characterized by a TCR beta motif of several highly homologous variants. Reactive arthritis synovial fluid and blood previously showed some of these motif variants.

This clonotype was seen repeatedly, ten times or more. What it recognizes is unknown. With molecular barcodes, quantitative 5'-RACE was used to make the TCR beta libraries. MiXCR, run by TCRdb on the 5' RACE reads, gives a single entry per CDR3 protein. This repertoire shows about 840,000 distinct CDR3 sequences, 12% found once; its top ten account for roughly 0.51%. The sequencing sample was made of blood, either unsorted or a sorted T cell fraction (not recorded which). This sequence was found in a male donor with ankylosing spondylitis. The V gene is TRBV24-1, the J gene TRBJ2-1; D is perhaps TRBD2 (7 bases). CDR3 nucleotides: TGTGCCACCAGTGATCCCGGGGGGCCCTTATACAATGAGCAGTTCTTC. Residues: CATSDPGGPLYNEQFF.